This TCR beta chain derives from a study of control samples from healthy donors and cancer patients. The CDR3 has 14 amino acids. Germline values: CDR1 KGHSH, CDR2 LQKENI. V was pared by 5 bases and J by 4 bases, with 11 bases between. Assay: immunoSEQ multiplex PCR; the TCRdb copy retains only in-frame clones and omits some. The table has more than 60,000 clones, around 90% seen once. The chain links TRBV18 to TRBJ2-2; TRBD1 might be the D (6 bases). The clonotype was recovered from a woman aged 45 to 65 with colorectal cancer. Sequenced: PBMCs. The CDR3 loop is CASSNDRITGELFF. The CDR3 DNA reads as TGTGCCAGCTCAAATGACAGGATCACCGGGGAGCTGTTTTTT.